The 24 T cell receptor beta chains below were found in one sample sequenced in a study of blood T cell repertoires in COVID-19. TCRdb's copy holds only in-frame clones and misses some; the assay was immunoSEQ multiplex PCR. The data show 300,000 to 400,000 clones, more than 75% seen once. Sequencing was performed on peripheral blood. The receptors stem from a woman aged 55-75 years with COVID-19, enrolled during active disease.

The rearrangement joins TRBV9 to TRBJ2-6; 7 nucleotides align to TRBD1. V lost 0 bases, J lost 0 bases, and 3 bases stayed unmatched. CDR1 and CDR2 from the germline V gene are SGDLS and YYNGEE. The CDR3 has 17 residues. The CDR3 sequence is CASSVVPGGSGANVLTF. CDR3 bases: TGTGCCAGCAGCGTAGTTCCAGGGGGCTCTGGGGCCAACGTCCTGACTTTC.

The chain links TRBV5-1 to TRBJ2-1, with D possibly matching TRBD1 (5 bases). V was shortened by 0 bases and J by 8 bases, with 12 bases between the two germline ends. There are 14 residues in the CDR3. The germline gives CDR1 SGHRS, CDR2 YFSETQ. CDR3 region: CASSLGGARDEQFF. The DNA for the CDR3 is TGCGCCAGCAGCTTGGGCGGAGCCAGGGATGAGCAGTTCTTC. Complete variable domain (other parts from reference TRBV5-1 and TRBJ2-1): KAGVTQTPRYLIKTRGQQVTLSCSPISGHRSVSWYQQTPGQGLQFLFEYFSETQRNKGNFPGRFSGRQFSNSRSEMNVSTLELGDSALYLCASSLGGARDEQFFGPGTRLTVL.

The chain recombines TRBV23-1 with TRBJ1-4; no definite D call. TRBV23-1 carries the ORF label, with uncertain function. Trimming pared 4 bases from V and 0 bases from J, leaving 15 bases between. CDR3 length: 17 amino acids. Here the CDR3 DNA reads TGCGCCAGCAGTCCCGAGGAGGCCCTCACAACTAATGAAAAACTGTTTTTT. Encoded protein: CASSPEEALTTNEKLFF.

This rearrangement joins TRBV10-1 to TRBJ1-2; no clear D. The CDR3 has 17 residues. V lost 3 bases, J lost 3 bases, and 20 bases lay in between. The germline V gene has CDR1 WNHNN and CDR2 SYGVQD (reference sequence). The CDR3 region is CASSDKGTKLEDYGYTF. CDR3 sequence (DNA): TGCGCCAGCAGTGACAAAGGTACTAAATTAGAGGACTATGGCTACACCTTC.

The chain links TRBV30 to TRBJ1-3; D may be TRBD1 (6 bases). This CDR3 has 14 residues. V was pared by 5 bases and J by 0 bases, with 11 bases between. Per the germline V gene, CDR1 is GTSNPN and CDR2 is SVGIG (reference sequence). The CDR3 reads CAWGAGDSGNTIYF. CDR3 nucleotide sequence: TGTGCCTGGGGTGCAGGGGACTCTGGAAACACCATATATTTT.

This clone is a singleton in its sample. The chain recombines TRBV2 with TRBJ1-4, with D possibly TRBD1 on 5 matching bases. This CDR3 spans 13 amino acids. The V end was cut by 3 bases, the J end by 6 bases, with 8 bases between. Germline values: CDR1 SNHLY, CDR2 FYNNEI. The CDR3 nucleotides are TGTGCCAGCAGTGAGGGGCGGTATGAAAAACTGTTTTTT. Translated, it gives CASSEGRYEKLFF.

This clone was seen ten or more times. This chain links TRBV28 with TRBJ1-2, with a weak D call TRBD1 (6 bases). V was clipped by 5 bases and J by 8 bases, with 18 bases between them. There are 14 residues in the CDR3. Looked up from germline, CDR1 is MDHEN and CDR2 is SYDVKM. The CDR3, as DNA: TGTGCCAGCAGTCCCAGGACAGCGAGTTCAGGCTACACCTTC. It is translated as CASSPRTASSGYTF.

This clone was counted ten times or more. V and J are TRBV5-1 and TRBJ2-6, with a possible D match to TRBD1 (5 bases). Germline CDR1 is SGHRS and CDR2 is YFSETQ. The CDR3 sequence is 15 residues long. Between the trimmed V and J ends, which lost 0 bases and 3 bases, there was a span of 7 bases. CDR3 nucleotide sequence: TGCGCCAGCAGCTTGGCAGGGTTTGGGGCCAACGTCCTGACTTTC. It encodes CASSLAGFGANVLTF. Looking up the rest from reference TRBV5-1 and TRBJ2-6 gives the full variable domain: KAGVTQTPRYLIKTRGQQVTLSCSPISGHRSVSWYQQTPGQGLQFLFEYFSETQRNKGNFPGRFSGRQFSNSRSEMNVSTLELGDSALYLCASSLAGFGANVLTFGAGSRLTVL.

V and J are TRBV6-1 and TRBJ1-3; perhaps TRBD1 as D (6 bases). The germline V and J ends were trimmed by 1 base and 8 bases, with 15 bases remaining between them. Per the germline V gene, CDR1 is MNHNS and CDR2 is SASEGT. The CDR3 covers 15 residues. The CDR3 sequence: CASSEDTGLRDTIYF. The CDR3 nucleotides are TGTGCCAGCAGTGAAGATACAGGGCTAAGAGACACCATATATTTT.

This chain connects TRBV7-2 to TRBJ2-1; no firm D call. The CDR3 contains 13 residues. The germline V gene has CDR1 SGHTA and CDR2 FQGNSA. The germline V and J ends were trimmed by 1 base and 4 bases, with 5 bases remaining between them. In DNA, the CDR3 is TGTGCCAGCAGCTTAGGTCAATACAATGAGCAGTTCTTC. Translation: CASSLGQYNEQFF.

This clone was counted only a few times. The V call is TRBV19, the J call TRBJ2-5, with TRBD2 matching over 12 bases. The CDR3 loop spans 15 amino acids. Germline V lookup: CDR1 LNHDA, CDR2 SQIVND (reference sequence). V lost 6 bases and J lost 3; bases outside the gene matches: 5. The CDR3 DNA is TGTGCCAGTAGCCCGACTAGCGGGGGAAAAGAGACCCAGTACTTC. Amino acid sequence: CASSPTSGGKETQYF.

The chain joins TRBV10-1 to TRBJ1-2, with 7 bases aligning to TRBD1. Germline V gene lookup returns CDR1 WNHNN and CDR2 SYGVQD (reference sequence). Trimming took 6 bases from V and 8 from J; bases not matched to a gene: 9. The CDR3 contains 13 residues. Here the CDR3 reads CASSSDREAGYTF. The CDR3 nucleotides are TGCGCCAGCAGCTCCGACAGGGAGGCCGGCTACACCTTC.

The V and J genes are TRBV5-4 and TRBJ2-7, with D uncertain. Trimming took 0 bases from V and 5 from J, leaving 3 bases between them. The CDR3 totals 11 residues. Germline V gene data show CDR1 as SGHNT and CDR2 as YYREEE (reference sequence). This CDR3 is CASSLADEQYF. The CDR3 coding sequence is TGTGCCAGCAGCTTGGCCGACGAGCAGTACTTC.

The V call is TRBV18, the J call TRBJ2-1; TRBD2 is a possible D gene (5 bases). The V gene's germline CDR1 is KGHSH and CDR2 LQKENI. This CDR3 contains 14 residues. Trimming took off 2 bases at V and 7 bases at J, with 12 bases between the two ends. CDR3 in amino acids: CASSPRLGVNEQFF. In nucleotides, the CDR3 is TGTGCCAGCTCACCAAGGCTCGGGGTGAATGAGCAGTTCTTC.

The chain combines TRBV3-1 (or the pseudogene TRBV3-2) with TRBJ2-3, with 7 bases that match TRBD1. This CDR3 spans 19 amino acids. The germline gives CDR1 LGHDT, CDR2 YNNKEL (reference sequence). The V and J ends lost 4 bases and 3 bases, in that order; junction bases with no gene match: 19. The CDR3 region has the DNA TGTGCCAGCAGCCCTACCCGACGACAGGGCGGTTTGAGGACAGATACGCAGTATTTT. Amino acid sequence: CASSPTRRQGGLRTDTQYF.

The V gene is TRBV6-5, the J gene TRBJ2-3, with D perhaps TRBD1 (5 bases). In germline, CDR1 is MNHEY, CDR2 SVGAGI. The CDR3 consists of 13 residues. V lost 2 bases and J lost 3, with 6 bases in between. The chain's CDR3 is CASSYRGTDTQYF. DNA of the CDR3: TGTGCCAGCAGTTACAGGGGAACAGATACGCAGTATTTT.

This clone was seen more than once but under ten times. The genes are TRBV30 and TRBJ1-2, with a weak D call TRBD1 (5 bases). Trimming stripped 5 bases from V and 2 bases from J, with 15 bases between. The CDR3 is 14 residues long. Germline CDR1 reads GTSNPN; CDR2 reads SVGIG (reference sequence). CDR3 sequence: CAWRTPGVNYGYTF. For the CDR3, the DNA is TGTGCCTGGCGGACCCCGGGGGTGAACTATGGCTACACCTTC.

This clone was detected only once. The chain carries TRBV3-1 (or the pseudogene TRBV3-2) and TRBJ1-3, with D possibly matching TRBD1 (6 bases). The CDR3 sequence is 15 residues long. The germline gives CDR1 LGHDT, CDR2 YNNKEL (reference sequence). Trimming removed 4 bases at V and 4 bases at J, with 14 bases between. CDR3 amino acids: CASSRGQKLGNTIYF. The CDR3 DNA follows: TGTGCCAGCAGCCGCGGACAGAAGCTAGGAAACACCATATATTTT.

This clone appeared a single time. The chain combines TRBV18 with TRBJ2-1; TRBD2 matches 8 bases. The junction had 12 bases not matched to a gene; V was cut back by 6 bases and J by 2 bases. This CDR3 region has 17 residues. From germline, CDR1 is KGHSH and CDR2 LQKENI. CDR3 sequence: CASSVGPAGVTYNEQFF. The DNA of the CDR3 is TGTGCCAGCTCCGTCGGCCCAGCGGGGGTTACCTACAATGAGCAGTTCTTC.

The rearrangement joins TRBV6-5 to TRBJ2-7, with 12 positions matching TRBD1. The V gene end was trimmed by 6 bases and the J gene end by 6 bases; junction bases not matched to a gene: 6. The CDR3 has 14 residues. Germline CDR1 is MNHEY and CDR2 is SVGAGI. The CDR3 here is CASSRDRGLSEQYF. DNA for the CDR3: TGTGCCAGCAGCCGGGACAGGGGGCTAAGCGAGCAGTACTTC.

V is TRBV6-6 and J is TRBJ1-3; a possible D gene is TRBD1 (5 bases). Germline V gene lookup returns CDR1 MNHNY and CDR2 SVGAGI (reference sequence). Deletions cut 5 bases from V and 0 bases from J, with 17 bases between. This CDR3 has 17 residues. CDR3 sequence (DNA): TGTGCCAGCAGTCACAGGACATCGCCCCTCTCTGGAAACACCATATATTTT. This sequence encodes CASSHRTSPLSGNTIYF.

This clone is a singleton in its sample. The V and J genes are TRBV5-1 and TRBJ1-1; 7 bases match TRBD1. The CDR3 is 16 amino acids. Germline loops: CDR1 SGHRS, CDR2 YFSETQ. The V and J ends lost 4 bases and 0 bases, in that order; junction bases with no gene match: 9. The CDR3 loop is CASSPRSDRMNTEAFF. The CDR3 DNA reads TGCGCCAGCAGCCCACGATCGGACAGGATGAACACTGAAGCTTTCTTT.

V gene TRBV9 combines with J gene TRBJ2-7, with 7 bases identical to TRBD1. This CDR3 spans 15 amino acids. Per the germline V gene, CDR1 is SGDLS and CDR2 is YYNGEE. With 4 bases clipped from V and 6 bases from J, the junction kept 13 bases outside the gene matches. CDR3 in amino acids: CASSPGTARLGEQYF. DNA of the CDR3: TGTGCCAGCAGCCCCGGGACAGCTCGTCTGGGCGAGCAGTACTTC.

This clone was seen only a few times. One junction end does not reproduce the germline sequence, and a read error may be involved. The chain employs TRBV9 and TRBJ1-1; D is perhaps TRBD1 (5 bases). The CDR3 length is 14 residues. CDR1 is SGDLS and CDR2 is YYNGEE in the germline V gene. The CDR3 loop is CASSPYPGNAEAFF. DNA for the CDR3: TGTGCCAGCAGCCCCTACCCAGGGAACGCTGAAGCTTTCTTT.